This is a list of T cell receptor beta chains from one sample in a study of cytomegalovirus exposure and HLA in healthy donors. Clones were read by immunoSEQ multiplex PCR, and TCRdb kept only the in-frame ones, dropping some. The listing contains 50,000 to 70,000 clones. The sample comprised PBMCs. These receptors all come from a woman aged 18-30 years in good health and CMV-seronegative. Both conserved end residues are part of each CDR3. D genes are given only for firm matches.

TRBV9	TRBD1	TRBJ2-5	TGTGCCAGCAGCGTAACAGGGGAAGAGACCCAGTACTTC	CASSVTGEETQYF
TRBV9	TRBD1	TRBJ1-2	TGTGCCAGCAGCGTAGTGGACAGGCTCTATGGCTACACCTTC	CASSVVDRLYGYTF
TRBV7-9	NA	TRBJ2-7	TGTGCCAGCAGTCCTGACAGCGCCTTTCTGTACGAGCAGTACTTC	CASSPDSAFLYEQYF
TRBV15	NA	TRBJ1-4	TGTGCCACCAGCAGAGATACTGGGAAGGGGTATGAAAAACTGTTTTTT	CATSRDTGKGYEKLFF
TRBV9	NA	TRBJ1-1	TGTGCCAGCAGCGTAGATCGGAGGATGCCGTCGGGAGCTTTCTTT	CASSVDRRMPSGAFF
TRBV13	TRBD1	TRBJ2-5	TGTGCCAGCAGCGACAGGGGGACAGAGACCCAGTACTTC	CASSDRGTETQYF
TRBV5-1	TRBD1	TRBJ1-4	TGCGCCAGCAGTCCCCGACAGGGGAAGAATGAAAAACTGTTTTTT	CASSPRQGKNEKLFF
TRBV6-5	TRBD1	TRBJ2-7	TGTGCCAGCGGCCATGTGCAGGGGGCCTCCTACGAGCAGTACTTC	CASGHVQGASYEQYF
TRBV7-9	NA	TRBJ2-5	TGTGCCAGCAGCTTAGTCTCTCAAGAGACCCAGTACTTC	CASSLVSQETQYF
TRBV27	TRBD1	TRBJ1-2	TGTGCCAGCAGTCCCGACAGGGCCTCCGGCTACACCTTC	CASSPDRASGYTF
TRBV7-3	TRBD1	TRBJ2-2	TGTGCCAGCAGTCGTAGCAGGGGGACCGGGGAGCTGTTTTTT	CASSRSRGTGELFF
TRBV13	TRBD2	TRBJ2-3	TGTGCCAGCAGCCCTTTAGCGGGGCGGTCGGGGGATACGCAGTATTTT	CASSPLAGRSGDTQYF
TRBV19	TRBD2	TRBJ2-7	TGTGCCAGTAGTTCTAGCGGGTCCTCCTACGAGCAGTACTTC	CASSSSGSSYEQYF
TRBV13	TRBD2	TRBJ2-7	TGTGCCAGCAGCGACGGGGGGGACTACGAGCAGTACTTC	CASSDGGDYEQYF
TRBV19	TRBD1	TRBJ1-3	TGTGCCAGTAGTATATGGGGACAGGGGGCTGGAAACAACATATATTTT	CASSIWGQGAGNNIYF
TRBV5-4	NA	TRBJ2-3	TGTGCCAGCAGCTTGGTCGGGACAGATACGCAGTATTTT	CASSLVGTDTQYF
TRBV5-4	NA	TRBJ2-5	TGTGCCAGCAGCGCTAAACAGGGGAGGGAGACCCAGTACTTC	CASSAKQGRETQYF
TRBV7-9	TRBD2	TRBJ2-2	TGTGCCAGCAGCTTGGCCGGACTAGCGGGAAACGGGGAGCTGTTTTTT	CASSLAGLAGNGELFF